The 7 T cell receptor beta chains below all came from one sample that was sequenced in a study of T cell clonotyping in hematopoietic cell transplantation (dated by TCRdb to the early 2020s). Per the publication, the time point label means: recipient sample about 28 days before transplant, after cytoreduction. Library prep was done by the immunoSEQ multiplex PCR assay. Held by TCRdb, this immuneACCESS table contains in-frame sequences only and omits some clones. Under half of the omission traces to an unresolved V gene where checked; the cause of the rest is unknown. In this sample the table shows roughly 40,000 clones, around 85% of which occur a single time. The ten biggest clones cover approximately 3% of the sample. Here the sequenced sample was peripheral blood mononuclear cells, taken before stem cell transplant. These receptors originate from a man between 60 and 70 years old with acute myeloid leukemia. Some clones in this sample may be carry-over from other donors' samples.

The CDR3 DNA reads TGCGCCAGCAGCCAAAACAGGGATGCGTCCTACGAGCAGTACTTC. It codes for CASSQNRDASYEQYF. The genes are TRBV4-1 and TRBJ2-7; D possibly corresponds to TRBD1 (6 bases). Germline V gene lookup returns CDR1 MGHRA and CDR2 YSYEKL. This CDR3 is built from 15 residues. V lost 2 bases and J 1 base, leaving 12 bases between the germline ends.

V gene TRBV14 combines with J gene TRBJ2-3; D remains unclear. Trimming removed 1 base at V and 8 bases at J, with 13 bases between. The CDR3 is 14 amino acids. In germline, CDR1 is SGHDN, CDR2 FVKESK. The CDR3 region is CASSQGDWTSTQYF. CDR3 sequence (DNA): TGTGCCAGCAGCCAAGGCGACTGGACGAGTACGCAGTATTTT.

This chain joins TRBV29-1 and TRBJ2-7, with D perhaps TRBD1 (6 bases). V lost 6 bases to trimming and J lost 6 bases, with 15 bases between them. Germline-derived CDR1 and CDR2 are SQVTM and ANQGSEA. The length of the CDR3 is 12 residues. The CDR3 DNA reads TGCAGCGTGACCCTGACAGGTAGCGAGCAGTACTTC. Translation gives CSVTLTGSEQYF.

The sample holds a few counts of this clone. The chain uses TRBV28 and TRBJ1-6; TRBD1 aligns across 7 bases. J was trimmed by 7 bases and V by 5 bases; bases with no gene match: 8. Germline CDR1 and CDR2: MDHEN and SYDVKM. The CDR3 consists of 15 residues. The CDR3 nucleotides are TGTGCCAGCAGTCCGACAGGGAGAAGGAATTCACCCCTCCACTTT. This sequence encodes CASSPTGRRNSPLHF.

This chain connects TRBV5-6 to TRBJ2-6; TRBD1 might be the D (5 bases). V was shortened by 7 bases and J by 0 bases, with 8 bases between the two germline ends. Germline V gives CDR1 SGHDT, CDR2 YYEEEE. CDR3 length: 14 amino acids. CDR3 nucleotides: TGTGCCAGCTCAAGGGGCTCTGGGGCCAACGTCCTGACTTTC. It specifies CASSRGSGANVLTF.

The CDR3 sequence is CASAWAGRANTEAFF. The CDR3 nucleotides are TGTGCCAGCGCCTGGGCCGGCAGAGCGAACACTGAAGCTTTCTTT. The rearrangement links TRBV28 to TRBJ1-1; D is undetermined. With 8 bases removed from V and 1 base from J, the gap between germline ends came to 17 bases. The germline CDR1 and CDR2 sequences are MDHEN and SYDVKM. The CDR3 spans 15 residues. Combining the CDR3 with reference TRBV28 and TRBJ1-1 gives the whole variable domain DVKVTQSSRYLVKRTGEKVFLECVQDMDHENMFWYRQDPGLGLRLIYFSYDVKMKEKGDIPEGYSVSREKKERFSLILESASTNQTSMYLCASAWAGRANTEAFFGQGTRLTVV.

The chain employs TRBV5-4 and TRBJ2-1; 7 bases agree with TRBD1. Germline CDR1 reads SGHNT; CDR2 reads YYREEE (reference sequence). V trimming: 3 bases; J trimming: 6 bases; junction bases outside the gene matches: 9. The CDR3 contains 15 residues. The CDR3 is CASSSGQRSLNEQFF. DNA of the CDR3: TGTGCCAGCAGCTCGGGACAGAGGTCCCTCAATGAGCAGTTCTTC.